Sequencing of this T cell receptor (beta chain) was carried out in a study of T cells in Graves' hyperthyroidism and ophthalmopathy (dated by TCRdb to about 2019). For the study in its entirety: Peripheral blood was sampled at the time of initial diagnosis, prior to any treatment. The 95 to 100 discovery patients were randomly divided into training and test sets at a 7:3 ratio. In addition, the study compared T-cell repertoires in thyroid tissue and in blood from five to seven Graves' hyperthyroidism patients. After blood sampling, hyperthyroidism patients were treated with methimazole at a starting dose of 30 mg daily, and ophthalmopathy patients were treated with high-dose intravenous methylprednisolone. Prospective prediction of ophthalmopathy was tested in an independent validation cohort consisting of some 19 hyperthyroidism patients and approximately 16 patients who later progressed to ophthalmopathy. The paper reports TCR Vbeta CDR3 sequencing of more than 120 peripheral blood samples: some 41 ophthalmopathy, 70 to 85 hyperthyroidism and around 17 progressor patients. To identify distinguishing TCR V-J signatures, a discovery cohort of some 99 patients was used, comprising 40 to 45 with Graves' ophthalmopathy and 57 with stable Graves' hyperthyroidism. The study at large found these results: A 13 V-J signature model separated ophthalmopathy from stable hyperthyroidism, with approximately 87% sensitivity and about 81% specificity in cross-validation and 80%/75% in testing. Sample size was not statistically predetermined, and blinding of investigators to group allocation was not performed. Most expanded thyroid clonotypes (frequency above 0.001) were also detected in blood, a finding suggesting that blood repertoires may reflect thyroid immune responses. In validation, the model predicted progression to ophthalmopathy with about 71% sensitivity and approximately 72% specificity, a median of approximately 6.7 months before onset.

TCR beta CDR3 regions were amplified from RNA transcripts. The first round of RT-PCR for the TCR CDR3 was performed with the HTBI primer set and the Qiagen OneStep RT-PCR kit. Libraries were constructed in a second round of multiplex PCR, after which size selection and purification were performed. The libraries were sequenced on an Illumina HiSeq2000 using paired-end 100 bp reads. For the original study's pipeline: Raw data were processed with SOAPnuke, discarding reads with adapters, uncalled bases, mean Phred below 15, or no exact constant-primer or identifier match. COPE v1.2.5 was used to merge high-quality paired reads, and clonotypes were defined as unique nucleotide sequences. Clonotypes were aligned to IMGT TRBV, TRBD and TRBJ reference segments using MiTCR v1.1. The analysis included only V-J combinations with a frequency above 0.0001, which together covered 99% to 99.2% of the repertoires. A TCS score was defined as the ratio of F50 (clonal expansion) to E x V (chaos), with BLOSUM62-based TCRdist applied between CDR3 peptides within each V-J. Welch's t-statistics and random forest reduced roughly 530 V-J features to around 14, which were used in a naive Bayes classifier (R e1071). Clones were called with MiXCR by TCRdb after fastp trimmed the public reads at Q25, and only in-frame beta chains were retained. Rows merge per CDR3 protein into single entries with the most common DNA and genes. Clone size and V and J calls follow TCRdb, not the original study. For this sample the table gives some 350,000 distinct CDR3 sequences, of which approximately 15% were detected only once. The top ten constitute approximately 35% of the sample.

This clonotype was detected ten times or more. There is no known antigen for this receptor. There are no base qualities to consult, and no much larger clone falls within one base. Ophthalmopathy patients had moderately to severely active disease, with a Clinical Activity Score of 3 or more, a NOSPECS grade of 4 or more, and a disease duration of less than 3 months. The study excluded patients with uncontrolled infections, other autoimmune diseases, pregnancy or lactation. Diagnoses relied on clinical symptoms, serum thyroxine and TRAb, thyroid ultrasound and orbital computed tomography. PBMCs were isolated from 8 to 10 ml of fresh peripheral blood by Ficoll-Paque density gradient centrifugation. Trizol reagent was used to extract total RNA, and RNA quality was then checked on an Agilent 2100 Bioanalyzer. CDR1 and CDR2, looked up from the germline V gene, are MNHNS and SASEGT. The CDR3, from cysteine to phenylalanine, totals 14 residues. This entry keeps only the CDR3 DNA: 42 bases, framed from base 1. The germline V and J ends show losses of 4 bases and 8 bases respectively, and no gene match explains 5 bases of the junction.

Sequencing was performed on blood. The clonotype comes from a middle-aged woman with Graves' ophthalmopathy. The sequence is built from TRBV6-1 and TRBJ1-6; the central 7 bases match TRBD1. The CDR3 region reads CASSVRGPDSPLHF. The nucleotides are TGTGCCAGCAGTGTGAGGGGGCCGGATTCACCCCTCCACTTT.